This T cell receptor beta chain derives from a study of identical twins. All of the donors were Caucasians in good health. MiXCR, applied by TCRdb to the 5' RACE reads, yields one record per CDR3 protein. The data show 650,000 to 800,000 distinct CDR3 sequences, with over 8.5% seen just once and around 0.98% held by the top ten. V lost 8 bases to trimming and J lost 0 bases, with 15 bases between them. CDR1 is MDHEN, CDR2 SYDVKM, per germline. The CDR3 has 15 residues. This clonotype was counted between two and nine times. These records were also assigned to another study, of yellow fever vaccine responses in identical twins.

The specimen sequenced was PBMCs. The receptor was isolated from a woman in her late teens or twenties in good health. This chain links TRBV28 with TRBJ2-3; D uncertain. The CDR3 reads CASHPHPGSTDTQYF. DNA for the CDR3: TGTGCCAGCCACCCTCATCCCGGTAGCACAGATACGCAGTATTTT.